This entry concerns a single TCR beta chain. Its target is unknown. The V gene's germline CDR1 is KGHSH and CDR2 LQKENI. V dropped 5 bases and J dropped 0; count of bases not matched to a gene: 6. The CDR3 loop spans 16 amino acids. Assay used: immunoSEQ multiplex PCR; TCRdb lists only in-frame clones, some missing. Here the sample spans roughly 180,000 clones, roughly 94% being singletons. This sample stems from a study of T cell responses to AZD1222 COVID-19 vaccine. Looking at the study overall: Timing groups of about 4 and about 12 weeks for second doses were pooled. Study-wide results and limits: Two AZD1222 doses significantly raised spike-specific TCR breadth and depth over controls. Just a handful of AZD1222 recipients were seropositive at baseline. Mostly white British, mostly female donors; authors suggested clonal diversity may be underestimated.

This clonotype originated in an adult in good health. Sequencing used peripheral blood, obtained on day 0 of AZD1222 vaccination. The J gene is TRBJ1-2, the V gene TRBV18, with 10 nucleotides matching TRBD1. This chain's CDR3 is CASSVDRGQANYGYTF. CDR3 in DNA: TGTGCCAGCTCAGTCGACAGGGGGCAAGCTAACTATGGCTACACCTTC.